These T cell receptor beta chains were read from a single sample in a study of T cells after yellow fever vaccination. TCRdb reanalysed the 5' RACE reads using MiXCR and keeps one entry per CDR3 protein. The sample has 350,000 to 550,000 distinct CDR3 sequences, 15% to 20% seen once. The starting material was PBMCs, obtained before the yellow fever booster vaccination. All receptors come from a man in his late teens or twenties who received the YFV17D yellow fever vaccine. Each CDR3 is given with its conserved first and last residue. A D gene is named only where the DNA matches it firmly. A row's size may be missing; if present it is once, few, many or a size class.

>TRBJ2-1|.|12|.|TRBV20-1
TGCAGTGCTAGCCAGAGGGACAATGAGCAGTTCTTC
CSASQRDNEQFF
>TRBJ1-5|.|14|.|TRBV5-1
TGCGCCAGCAGCTTGGAACCGGATTATCAGCCCCAGCATTTT
CASSLEPDYQPQHF
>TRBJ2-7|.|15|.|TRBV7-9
TGTGCCAGCAGCTTAGACAGGGCGGGGGACTACGAGCAGTACTTC
CASSLDRAGDYEQYF
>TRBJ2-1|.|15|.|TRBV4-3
TGCGCCAGCAGCCAAGATAAGGGCTCCTACAATGAGCAGTTCTTC
CASSQDKGSYNEQFF
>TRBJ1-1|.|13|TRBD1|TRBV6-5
TGTGCCAGTCTTCCGGGACAGGGGATTGAAGCTTTCTTT
CASLPGQGIEAFF
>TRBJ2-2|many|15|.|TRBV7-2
TGTGCCAGCAGCTTAGCTGGGGGCGGGACCGGGGAGCTGTTTTTT
CASSLAGGGTGELFF
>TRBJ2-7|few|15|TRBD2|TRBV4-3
TGCGCCAGCAGCCAAGATCCGGGAGGAGGTCACGAGCAGTACTTC
CASSQDPGGGHEQYF
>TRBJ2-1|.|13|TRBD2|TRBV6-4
TGTGCCAGCAGTTCCCGGGGGGGAGGCGAGCAGTTCTTC
CASSSRGGGEQFF
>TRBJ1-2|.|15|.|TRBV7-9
TGTGCCAGCAGTCCCTCAGTAGGGGGGCCCTATGGCTACACCTTC
CASSPSVGGPYGYTF
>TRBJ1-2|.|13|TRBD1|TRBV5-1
TGCGCCAGCAGCTCCGGACAGGGAGAAGGCTACACCTTC
CASSSGQGEGYTF
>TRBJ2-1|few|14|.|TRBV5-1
TGCGCCAGCAGCCAAACGGGTCTTTCCAATGAGCAGTTCTTC
CASSQTGLSNEQFF
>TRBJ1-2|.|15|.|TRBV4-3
TGCGCCAGCAGCCAAGATCGGGAGGAGACCTATGGCTACACCTTC
CASSQDREETYGYTF
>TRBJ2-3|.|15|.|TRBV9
TGTGCCAGCAGCTCCACGTGGGGGGGCACAGATACGCAGTATTTT
CASSSTWGGTDTQYF
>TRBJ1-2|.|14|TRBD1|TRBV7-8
TGTGCCAGCAGCCCGACAGGGAATCCTTATGGCTACACCTTC
CASSPTGNPYGYTF
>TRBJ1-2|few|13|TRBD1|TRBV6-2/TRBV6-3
TGTGCCAGCAGCGGACAGGCGTTCTATGGCTACACCTTC
CASSGQAFYGYTF
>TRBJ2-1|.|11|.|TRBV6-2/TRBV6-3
.
CASGFGQGSFF
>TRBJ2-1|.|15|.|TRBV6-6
TGTGCCAGCAGTTTTCGACGGGACGGCGGCGATGAGCAGTTCTTC
CASSFRRDGGDEQFF
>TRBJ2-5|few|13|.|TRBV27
TGTGCCAGCAAAGATCTCAGGGTAGAGACCCAGTACTTC
CASKDLRVETQYF